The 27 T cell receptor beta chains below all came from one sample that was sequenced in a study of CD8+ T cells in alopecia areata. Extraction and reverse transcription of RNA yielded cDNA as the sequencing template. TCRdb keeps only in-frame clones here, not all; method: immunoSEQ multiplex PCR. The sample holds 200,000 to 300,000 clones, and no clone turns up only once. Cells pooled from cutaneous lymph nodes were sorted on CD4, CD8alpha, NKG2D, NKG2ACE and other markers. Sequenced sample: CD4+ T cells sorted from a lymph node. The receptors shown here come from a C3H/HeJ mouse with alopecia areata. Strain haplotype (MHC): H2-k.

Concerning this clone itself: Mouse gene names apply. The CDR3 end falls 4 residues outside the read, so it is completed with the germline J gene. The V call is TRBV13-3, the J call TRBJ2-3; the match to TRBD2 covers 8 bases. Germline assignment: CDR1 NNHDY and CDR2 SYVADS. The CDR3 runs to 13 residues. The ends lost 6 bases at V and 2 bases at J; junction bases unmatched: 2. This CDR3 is CASKLGVAETLYF. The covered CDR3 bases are TGTGCCAGCAAACTGGGGGTTGCAGAA.

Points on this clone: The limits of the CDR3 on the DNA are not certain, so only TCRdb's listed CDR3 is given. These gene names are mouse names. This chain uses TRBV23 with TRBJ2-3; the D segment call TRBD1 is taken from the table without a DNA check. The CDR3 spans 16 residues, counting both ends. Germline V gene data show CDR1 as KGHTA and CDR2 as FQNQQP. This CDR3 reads CAPAVMGQGFAETLYF.

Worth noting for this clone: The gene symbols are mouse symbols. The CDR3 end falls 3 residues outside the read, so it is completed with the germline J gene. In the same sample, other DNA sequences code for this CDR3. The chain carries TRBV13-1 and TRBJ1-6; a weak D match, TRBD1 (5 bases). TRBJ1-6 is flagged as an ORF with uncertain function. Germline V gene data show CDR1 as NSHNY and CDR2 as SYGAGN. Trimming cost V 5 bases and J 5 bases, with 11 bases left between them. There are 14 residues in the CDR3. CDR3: CASSLGQDNSPLYF. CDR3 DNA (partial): TGTGCCAGCAGCCTAGGACAAGATAATTCGCCC.

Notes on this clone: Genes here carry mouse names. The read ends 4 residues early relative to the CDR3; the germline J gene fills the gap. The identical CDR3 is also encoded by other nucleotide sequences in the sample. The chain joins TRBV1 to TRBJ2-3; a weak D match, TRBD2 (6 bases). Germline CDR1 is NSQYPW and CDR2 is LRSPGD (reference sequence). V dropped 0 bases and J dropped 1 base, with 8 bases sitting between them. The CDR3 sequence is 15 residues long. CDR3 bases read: TGCACCTGCAGTGCAGACCCTGGGGGTGCAGAA. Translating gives CTCSADPGGAE. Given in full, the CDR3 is CTCSADPGGAETLYF.

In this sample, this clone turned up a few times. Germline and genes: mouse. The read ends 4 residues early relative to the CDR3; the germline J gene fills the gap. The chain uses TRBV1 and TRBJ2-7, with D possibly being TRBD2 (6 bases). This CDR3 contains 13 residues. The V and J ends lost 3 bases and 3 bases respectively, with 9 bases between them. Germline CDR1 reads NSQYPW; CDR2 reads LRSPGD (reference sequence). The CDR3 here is CTCSAWGHYEQYF. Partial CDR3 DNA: TGCACCTGCAGTGCCTGGGGCCACTAT.

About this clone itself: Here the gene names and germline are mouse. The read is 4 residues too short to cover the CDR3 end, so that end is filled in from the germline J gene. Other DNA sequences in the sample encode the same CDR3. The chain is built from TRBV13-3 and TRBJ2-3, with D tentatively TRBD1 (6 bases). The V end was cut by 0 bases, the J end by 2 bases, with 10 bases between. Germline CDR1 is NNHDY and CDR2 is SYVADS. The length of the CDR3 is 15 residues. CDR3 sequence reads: CASSDARGSAETLYF. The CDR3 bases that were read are TGTGCCAGCAGTGATGCAAGGGGGTCTGCAGAA.

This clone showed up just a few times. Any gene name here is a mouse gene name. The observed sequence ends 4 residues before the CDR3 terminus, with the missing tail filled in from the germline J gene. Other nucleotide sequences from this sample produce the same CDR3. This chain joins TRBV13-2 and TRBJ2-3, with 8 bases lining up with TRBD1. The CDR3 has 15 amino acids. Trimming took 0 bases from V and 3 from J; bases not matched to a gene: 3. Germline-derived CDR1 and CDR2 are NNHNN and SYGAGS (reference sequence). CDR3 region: CASGDAGGRAETLYF. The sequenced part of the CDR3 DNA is TGTGCCAGCGGTGATGCAGGGGGCAGAGCAGAA.

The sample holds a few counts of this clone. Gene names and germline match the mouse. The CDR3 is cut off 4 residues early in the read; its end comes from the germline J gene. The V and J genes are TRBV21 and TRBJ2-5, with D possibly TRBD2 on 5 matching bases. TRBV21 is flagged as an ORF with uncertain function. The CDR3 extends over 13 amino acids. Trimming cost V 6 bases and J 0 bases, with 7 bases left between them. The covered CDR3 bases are TGTGCTAGCAGACCTGGGAACCAAGAC. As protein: CASRPGNQD. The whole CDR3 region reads CASRPGNQDTQYF.

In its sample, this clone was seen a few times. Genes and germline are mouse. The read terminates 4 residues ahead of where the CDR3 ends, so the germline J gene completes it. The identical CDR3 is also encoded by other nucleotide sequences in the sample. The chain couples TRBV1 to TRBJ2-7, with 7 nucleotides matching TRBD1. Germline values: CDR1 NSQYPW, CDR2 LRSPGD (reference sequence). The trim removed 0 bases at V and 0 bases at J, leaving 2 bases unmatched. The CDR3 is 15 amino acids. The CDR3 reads CTCSADSGGSYEQYF. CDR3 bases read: TGCACCTGCAGTGCAGATTCAGGGGGCTCCTAT.

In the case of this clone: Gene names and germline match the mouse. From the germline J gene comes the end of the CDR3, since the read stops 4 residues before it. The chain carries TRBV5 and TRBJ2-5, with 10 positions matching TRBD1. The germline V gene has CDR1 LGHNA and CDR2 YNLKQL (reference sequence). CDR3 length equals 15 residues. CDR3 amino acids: CASSQEGQGEDTQYF. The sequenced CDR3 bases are TGTGCCAGCAGCCAAGAAGGACAGGGGGAAGAC.

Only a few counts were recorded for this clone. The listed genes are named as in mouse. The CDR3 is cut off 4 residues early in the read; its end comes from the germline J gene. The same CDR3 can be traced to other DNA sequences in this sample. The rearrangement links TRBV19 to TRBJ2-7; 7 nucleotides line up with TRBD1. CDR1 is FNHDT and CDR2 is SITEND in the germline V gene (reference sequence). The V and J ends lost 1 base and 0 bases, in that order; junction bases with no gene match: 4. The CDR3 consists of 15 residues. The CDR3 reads CASSIPGQSSYEQYF. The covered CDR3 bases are TGTGCCAGCAGTATACCGGGACAGAGCTCCTAT.

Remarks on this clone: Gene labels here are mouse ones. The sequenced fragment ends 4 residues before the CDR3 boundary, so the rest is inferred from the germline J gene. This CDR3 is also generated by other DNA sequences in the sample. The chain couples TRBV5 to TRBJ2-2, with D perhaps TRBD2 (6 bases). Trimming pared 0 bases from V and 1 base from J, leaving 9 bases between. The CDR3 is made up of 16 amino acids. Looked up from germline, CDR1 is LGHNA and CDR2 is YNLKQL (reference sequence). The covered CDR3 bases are TGTGCCAGCAGCCAAGACTGGGGTAAAAACACCGGG. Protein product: CASSQDWGKNTG. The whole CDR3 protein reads CASSQDWGKNTGQLYF.

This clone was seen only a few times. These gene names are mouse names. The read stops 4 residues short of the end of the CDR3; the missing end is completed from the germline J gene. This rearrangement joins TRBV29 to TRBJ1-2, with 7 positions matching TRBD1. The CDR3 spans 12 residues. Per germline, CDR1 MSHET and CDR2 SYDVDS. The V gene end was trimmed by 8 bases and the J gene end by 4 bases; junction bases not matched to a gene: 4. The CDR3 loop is CASATGSSDYTF. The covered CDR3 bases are TGTGCTAGCGCGACAGGGAGCTCC. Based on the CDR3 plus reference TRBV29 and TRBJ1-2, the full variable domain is DMKVTQMPRYLIKRMGENVLLECGQDMSHETMYWYRQDPGLGLQLIYISYDVDSNSEGDIPKGYRVSRKKREHFSLILDSAKTNQTSVYFCASATGSSDYTFGSGTRLLVI.

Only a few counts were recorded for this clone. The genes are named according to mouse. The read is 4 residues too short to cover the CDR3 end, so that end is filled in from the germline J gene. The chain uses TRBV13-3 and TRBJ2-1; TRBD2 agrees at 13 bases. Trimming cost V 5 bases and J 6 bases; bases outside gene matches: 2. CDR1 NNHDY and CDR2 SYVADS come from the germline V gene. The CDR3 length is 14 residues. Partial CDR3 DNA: TGTGCCAGCAGGGACTGGGGGGGCGGTGCT. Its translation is CASRDWGGGA. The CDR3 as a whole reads CASRDWGGGAEQFF.

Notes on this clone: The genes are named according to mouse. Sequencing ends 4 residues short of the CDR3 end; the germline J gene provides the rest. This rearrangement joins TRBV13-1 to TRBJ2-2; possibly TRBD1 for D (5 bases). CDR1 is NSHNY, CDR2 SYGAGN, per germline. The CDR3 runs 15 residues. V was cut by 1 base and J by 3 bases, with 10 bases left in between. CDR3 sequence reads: CASSDFRADTGQLYF. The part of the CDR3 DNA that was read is TGTGCCAGCAGTGATTTCAGGGCGGACACCGGG.

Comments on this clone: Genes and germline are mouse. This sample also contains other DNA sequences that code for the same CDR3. The sequenced CDR3 bases are TGTGCCAGCAGTGAAGGGGGGCGCTCC. Protein: CASSEGGRS. The complete CDR3 sequence is CASSEGGRSDYTF. This chain links TRBV13-1 with TRBJ1-2; possibly TRBD1 for D (6 bases). The CDR3 end lies 4 residues beyond the end of the read and is filled in from the germline J gene. V was pared by 2 bases and J by 4 bases, with 9 bases between. CDR3 length: 13 residues. The germline V gene encodes CDR1 NSHNY and CDR2 SYGAGN.

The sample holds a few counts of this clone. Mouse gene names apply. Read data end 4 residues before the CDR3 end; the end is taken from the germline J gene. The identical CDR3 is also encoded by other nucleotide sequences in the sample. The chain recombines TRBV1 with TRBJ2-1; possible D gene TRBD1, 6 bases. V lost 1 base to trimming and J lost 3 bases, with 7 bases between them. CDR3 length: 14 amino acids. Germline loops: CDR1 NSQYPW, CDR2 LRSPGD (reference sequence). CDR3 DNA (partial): TGCACCTGCAGTGCAGGGACAGCCTATGCT. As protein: CTCSAGTAYA. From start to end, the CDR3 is CTCSAGTAYAEQFF.

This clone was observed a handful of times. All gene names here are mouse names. CDR3 DNA, as far as it was read: TGTGCCAGCAGCTATGGACAGATCTATGCT. The encoded protein is CASSYGQIYA. The CDR3 in full is CASSYGQIYAEQFF. This chain joins TRBV4 and TRBJ2-1; TRBD1 is a possible D gene (6 bases). The observed sequence ends 4 residues before the CDR3 terminus, with the missing tail filled in from the germline J gene. This CDR3 is built from 14 residues. Germline V gives CDR1 LGHDT, CDR2 YNNKQL (reference sequence). V was pared by 3 bases and J by 3 bases, with 9 bases between.

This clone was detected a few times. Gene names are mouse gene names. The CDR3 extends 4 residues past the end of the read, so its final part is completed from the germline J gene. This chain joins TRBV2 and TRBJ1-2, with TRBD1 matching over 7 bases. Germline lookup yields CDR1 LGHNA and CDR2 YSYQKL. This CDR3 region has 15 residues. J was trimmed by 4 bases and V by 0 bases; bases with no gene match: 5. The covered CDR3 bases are TGTGCCAGCAGCCAAGAGAGGGGGCGCCGCTCC. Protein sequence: CASSQERGRRS. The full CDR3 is CASSQERGRRSDYTF.

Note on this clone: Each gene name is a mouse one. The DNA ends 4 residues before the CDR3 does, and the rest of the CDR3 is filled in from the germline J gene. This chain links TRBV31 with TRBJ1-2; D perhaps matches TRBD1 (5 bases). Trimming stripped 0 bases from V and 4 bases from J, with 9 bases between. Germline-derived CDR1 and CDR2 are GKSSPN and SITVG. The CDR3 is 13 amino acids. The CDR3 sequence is CAWSLWGGSDYTF. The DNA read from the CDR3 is TGTGCCTGGAGTCTGTGGGGGGGCTCC.

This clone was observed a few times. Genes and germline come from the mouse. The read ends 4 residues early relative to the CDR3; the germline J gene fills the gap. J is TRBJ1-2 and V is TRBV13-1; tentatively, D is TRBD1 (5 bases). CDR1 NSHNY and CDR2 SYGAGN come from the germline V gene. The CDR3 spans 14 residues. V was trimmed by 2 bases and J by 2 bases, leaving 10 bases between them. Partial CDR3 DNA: TGTGCCAGCAGTGAGGCAGGGAGGAACTCC. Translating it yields CASSEAGRNS. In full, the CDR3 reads CASSEAGRNSDYTF.

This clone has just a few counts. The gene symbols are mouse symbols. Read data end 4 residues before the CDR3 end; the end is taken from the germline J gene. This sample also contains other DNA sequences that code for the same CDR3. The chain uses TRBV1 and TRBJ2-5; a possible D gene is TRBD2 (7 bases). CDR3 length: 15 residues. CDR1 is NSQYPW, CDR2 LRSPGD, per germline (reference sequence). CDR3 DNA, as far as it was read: TGCACCTGCAGTGCAGAAGGCGGGGGGCGAGAC. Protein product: CTCSAEGGGRD. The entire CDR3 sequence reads CTCSAEGGGRDTQYF.

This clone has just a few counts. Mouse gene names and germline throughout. The CDR3 DNA, read in part, is TGTGCCAGCAGTTTGGACATCTCCTAT. This gives the protein CASSLDISY. Given in full, the CDR3 is CASSLDISYEQYF. The chain joins TRBV19 to TRBJ2-7; TRBD1 might be the D (5 bases). Read sequence stops 4 residues before the CDR3 end, and the germline J gene provides the missing end. Germline values: CDR1 FNHDT, CDR2 SITEND (reference sequence). CDR3 length: 13 residues. V lost 4 bases and J lost 0, with 8 bases in between.

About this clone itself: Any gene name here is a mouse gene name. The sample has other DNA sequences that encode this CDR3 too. The chain's CDR3 is CASSQDGLGVSYEQYF. The sequenced CDR3 bases are TGTGCCAGCAGCCAAGATGGACTGGGGGTCTCCTAT. The chain links TRBV5 to TRBJ2-7, with TRBD2 matching over 10 bases. The read gets to within 4 residues of the CDR3 end, and the germline J gene fills in the rest. The ends lost 0 bases at V and 0 bases at J; junction bases unmatched: 2. The CDR3 has 16 amino acids. Germline V gene sequence: CDR1 LGHNA, CDR2 YNLKQL (reference sequence).

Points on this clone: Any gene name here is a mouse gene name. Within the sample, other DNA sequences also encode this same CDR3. The CDR3: CASSIRGSAETLYF. Partial CDR3 DNA: TGTGCCAGCAGTATAAGGGGAAGTGCAGAA. The rearrangement joins TRBV19 to TRBJ2-3; D might be TRBD1 (5 bases). The read halts 4 residues ahead of the CDR3 end, with the missing end drawn from the germline J gene. With 1 base removed from V and 0 bases from J, the gap between germline ends came to 6 bases. The CDR3 runs to 14 residues. In germline, CDR1 is FNHDT, CDR2 SITEND (reference sequence).

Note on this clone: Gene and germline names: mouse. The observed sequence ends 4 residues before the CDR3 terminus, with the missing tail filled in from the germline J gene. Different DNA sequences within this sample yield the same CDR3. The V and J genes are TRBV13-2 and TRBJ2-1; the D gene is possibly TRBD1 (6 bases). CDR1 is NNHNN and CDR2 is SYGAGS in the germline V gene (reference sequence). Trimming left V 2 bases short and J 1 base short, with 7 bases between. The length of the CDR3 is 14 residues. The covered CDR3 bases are TGTGCCAGCGGTGAAAGGGGGAACTATGCT. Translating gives CASGERGNYA. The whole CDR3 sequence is CASGERGNYAEQFF.

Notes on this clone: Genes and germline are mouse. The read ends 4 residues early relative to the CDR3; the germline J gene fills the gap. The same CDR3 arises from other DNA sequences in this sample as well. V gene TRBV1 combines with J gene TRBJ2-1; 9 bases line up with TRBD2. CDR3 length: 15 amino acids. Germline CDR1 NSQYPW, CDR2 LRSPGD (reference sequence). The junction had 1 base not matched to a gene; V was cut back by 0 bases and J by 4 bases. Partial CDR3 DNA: TGCACCTGCAGTGCAGAAACTGGGGGGTATGCT. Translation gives CTCSAETGGYA. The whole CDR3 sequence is CTCSAETGGYAEQFF.